This TCR beta chain was identified in a study of T cells in Graves' hyperthyroidism and ophthalmopathy. Findings and limits, study-wide: Also found in blood were most expanded thyroid clonotypes above 0.001.

Amplified TCR beta CDR3 regions derived from RNA transcripts. HTBI primers were the set used in a first-round RT-PCR of the TCR CDR3. TCRdb reanalysed the multiplex PCR reads using MiXCR and keeps one entry per CDR3 protein. The sample consists of 500,000 to 600,000 distinct CDR3 sequences, approximately 49% of them appearing once. Details on this clonotype: Its antigen is as yet unknown.

Germline V gives CDR1 SQVTM, CDR2 ANQGSEA. V was shortened by 4 bases and J by 2 bases, with 9 bases between the two germline ends. This CDR3 comprises 13 residues. V and J are TRBV29-1 and TRBJ1-3; a weak D match, TRBD1 (5 bases). This receptor was identified in an adult woman with Graves' disease, either hyperthyroidism or ophthalmopathy (not recorded which). The material sequenced was peripheral blood or thyroid tissue (not recorded which). This chain's CDR3 is CSVARDAGNTIYF. The CDR3 bases are TGCAGCGTTGCAAGGGACGCTGGAAACACCATATATTTT.